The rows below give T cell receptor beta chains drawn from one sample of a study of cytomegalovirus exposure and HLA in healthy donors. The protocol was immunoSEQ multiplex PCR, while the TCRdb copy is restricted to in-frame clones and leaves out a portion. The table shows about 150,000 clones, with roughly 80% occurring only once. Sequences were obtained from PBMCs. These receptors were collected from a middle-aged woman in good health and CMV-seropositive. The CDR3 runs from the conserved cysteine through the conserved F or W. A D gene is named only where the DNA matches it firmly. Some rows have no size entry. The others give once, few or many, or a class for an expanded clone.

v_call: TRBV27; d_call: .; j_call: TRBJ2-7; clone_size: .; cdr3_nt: TGTGCCAGCAGATGGGGGGGCACCTACGAGCAGTACTTC; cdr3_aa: CASRWGGTYEQYF
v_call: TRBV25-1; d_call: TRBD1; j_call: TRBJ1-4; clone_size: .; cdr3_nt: TGTGCCAGCAGTGACGTCCCGGGACAGGGAACTAATGAAAAACTGTTTTTT; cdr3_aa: CASSDVPGQGTNEKLFF
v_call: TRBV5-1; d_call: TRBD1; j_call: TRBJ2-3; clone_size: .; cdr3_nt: TGCGCCAGCAGCCCCCGGACAGGGGGTACAGATACGCAGTATTTT; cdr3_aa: CASSPRTGGTDTQYF
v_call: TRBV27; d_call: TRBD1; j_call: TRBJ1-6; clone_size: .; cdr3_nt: TGTGCCAGCAGACCCGGACAGGGGGTTGATTCACCCCTCCACTTT; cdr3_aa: CASRPGQGVDSPLHF
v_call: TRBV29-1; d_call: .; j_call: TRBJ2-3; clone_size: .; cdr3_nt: TGCAGCGTTGAAGGGCCGGTTGGGGGCTCCTACACAGATACGCAGTATTTT; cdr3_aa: CSVEGPVGGSYTDTQYF
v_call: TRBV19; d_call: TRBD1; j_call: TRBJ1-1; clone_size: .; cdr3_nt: TGTGCCACCGCCCTGACAGGGGGCTGGAACACTGAAGCTTTCTTT; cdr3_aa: CATALTGGWNTEAFF
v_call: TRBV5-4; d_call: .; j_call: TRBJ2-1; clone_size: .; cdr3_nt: TGTGCCAGCTCTCGACAGACCGAGCAGTTCTTC; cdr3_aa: CASSRQTEQFF
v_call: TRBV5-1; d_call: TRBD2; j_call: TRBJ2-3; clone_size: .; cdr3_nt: TGCGCCAGCAGGTCCGGGACTAGCGGAAGCACAGATACGCAGTATTTT; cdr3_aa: CASRSGTSGSTDTQYF
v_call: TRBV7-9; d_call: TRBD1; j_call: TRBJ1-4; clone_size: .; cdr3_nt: TGTGCCAGCAGCTTAGACCTCGAACAGGGGGGGGATGAAAAACTGTTTTTT; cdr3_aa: CASSLDLEQGGDEKLFF
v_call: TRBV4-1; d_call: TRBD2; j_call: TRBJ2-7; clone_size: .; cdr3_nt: TGCGCCAGCAGCACCCTAGCGGGGGGGCTGTTCTTCGAGCAGTACTTC; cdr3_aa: CASSTLAGGLFFEQYF
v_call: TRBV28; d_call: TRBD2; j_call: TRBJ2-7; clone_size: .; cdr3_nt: TGTGCCAGCAGTTACCTAGCGGGAGGCGGGGGGGCCTCCTACGAGCAGTACTTC; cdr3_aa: CASSYLAGGGGASYEQYF
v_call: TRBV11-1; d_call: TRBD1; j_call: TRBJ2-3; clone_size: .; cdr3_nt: TGTGCCAGCAGCAAATTCCTTGGACAGGGCGGCCGCACAGATACGCAGTATTTT; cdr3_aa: CASSKFLGQGGRTDTQYF
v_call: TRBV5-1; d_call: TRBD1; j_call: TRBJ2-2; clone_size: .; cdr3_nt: TGCGCCAGCAGCCAGCTTACAGGGGGAACCGGGGAGCTGTTTTTT; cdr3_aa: CASSQLTGGTGELFF
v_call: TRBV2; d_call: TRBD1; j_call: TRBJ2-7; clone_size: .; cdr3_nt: TGTGCCAGCAGTGGACCATCCGGGACAGGTTTCTACGAGCAGTACTTC; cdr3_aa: CASSGPSGTGFYEQYF
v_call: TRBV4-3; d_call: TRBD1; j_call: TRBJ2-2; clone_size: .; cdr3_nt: TGCGCCAGCAGCCAAGGACAGGGGGCAAACACCGGGGAGCTGTTTTTT; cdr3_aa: CASSQGQGANTGELFF
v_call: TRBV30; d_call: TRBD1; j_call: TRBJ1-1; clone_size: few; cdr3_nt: TGTGCCTGGGGAGAGGGACAGCCTTCTGAAGCTTTCTTT; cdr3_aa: CAWGEGQPSEAFF
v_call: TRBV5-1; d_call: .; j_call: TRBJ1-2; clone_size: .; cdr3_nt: TGCGCCAGCAGCTTGGCCAAAGACGGACATAACTATGGCTACACCTTC; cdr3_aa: CASSLAKDGHNYGYTF
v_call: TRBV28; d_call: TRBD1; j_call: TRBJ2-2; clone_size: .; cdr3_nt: TGTGCCAGCATCCACCCGGGACAGGGGCCCCCCGGGGAGCTGTTTTTT; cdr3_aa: CASIHPGQGPPGELFF
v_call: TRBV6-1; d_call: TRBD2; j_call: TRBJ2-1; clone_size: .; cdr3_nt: TGTGCCAGCAGTGGACTAGCGGGAGAGTGGGGGGCCCGCAATGAGCAGTTCTTC; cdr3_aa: CASSGLAGEWGARNEQFF
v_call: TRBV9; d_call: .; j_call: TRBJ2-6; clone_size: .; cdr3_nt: TGTGCCAGCAGCTCCCCCGGAGGCGGAGGGTCTGGGGCCAACGTCCTGACTTTC; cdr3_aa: CASSSPGGGGSGANVLTF
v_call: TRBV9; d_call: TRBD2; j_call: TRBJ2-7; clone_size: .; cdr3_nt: TGTGCCAGCAGCGTAGAACTAGCGGGGACCGAGCAGTACTTC; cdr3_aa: CASSVELAGTEQYF
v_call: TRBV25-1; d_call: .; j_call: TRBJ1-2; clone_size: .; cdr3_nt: TGTGCCAGCAGTGGCAACTTCTATGGCTACACCTTC; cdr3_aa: CASSGNFYGYTF
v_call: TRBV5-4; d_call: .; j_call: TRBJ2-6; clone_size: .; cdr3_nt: TGTGCCAGCAGCTTGGACGAGGTCCCTGCTCGGGCCAACGTCCTGACTTTC; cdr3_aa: CASSLDEVPARANVLTF
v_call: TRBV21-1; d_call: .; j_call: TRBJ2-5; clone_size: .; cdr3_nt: TGTGCCAGCAGCGGCCGGGACAGGGAAAATTTGAAGACCCAGTACTTC; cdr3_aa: CASSGRDRENLKTQYF
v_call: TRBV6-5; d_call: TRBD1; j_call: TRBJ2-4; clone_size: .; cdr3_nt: TGTGCCAGCAGTTACTCATTGGACAGGGGAGGCATTCAGTACTTC; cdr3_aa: CASSYSLDRGGIQYF
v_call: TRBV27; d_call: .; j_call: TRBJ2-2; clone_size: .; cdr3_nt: TGTGCCAGCAGTTCAAGACTCAACACCCCGGGGGAGCTGTTTTTT; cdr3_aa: CASSSRLNTPGELFF
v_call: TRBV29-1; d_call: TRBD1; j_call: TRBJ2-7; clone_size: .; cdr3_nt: TGCAGCGTTGACGAGGGGGGACAGGGGGAGGAGCAGTACTTC; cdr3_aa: CSVDEGGQGEEQYF
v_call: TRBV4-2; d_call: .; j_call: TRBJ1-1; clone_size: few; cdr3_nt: TGTGCCAGCAGCGGGGATAACAGGGAAGCTTTCTTT; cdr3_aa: CASSGDNREAFF
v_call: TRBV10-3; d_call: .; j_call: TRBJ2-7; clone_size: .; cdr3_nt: TGTGCCACCATATCGGGGGAACCCCACTACGAGCAGTACTTC; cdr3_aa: CATISGEPHYEQYF
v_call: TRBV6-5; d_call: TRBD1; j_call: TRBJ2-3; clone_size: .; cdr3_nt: TGTGCCAGCAGGTTACGGGGACAGGGGGCAGATACGCAGTATTTT; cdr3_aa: CASRLRGQGADTQYF
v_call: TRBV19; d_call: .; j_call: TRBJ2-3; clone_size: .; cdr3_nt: TGTGCCAGTAGTCTGGGAGTTATCACAGATACGCAGTATTTT; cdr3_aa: CASSLGVITDTQYF
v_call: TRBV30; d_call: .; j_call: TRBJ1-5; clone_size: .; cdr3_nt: TGTGCCTGGAGTGTAGTAGGGGCCAATCAGCCCCAGCATTTT; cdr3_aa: CAWSVVGANQPQHF
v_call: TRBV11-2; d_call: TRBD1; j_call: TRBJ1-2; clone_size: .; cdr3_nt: TGTGCCAGCGGGGGACAGGGGTCTGGCTACACCTTC; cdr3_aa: CASGGQGSGYTF
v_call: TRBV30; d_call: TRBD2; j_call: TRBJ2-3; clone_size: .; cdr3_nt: TGTGCCTGGAGTGTACCGGCGGGAGGGCCTGTGGATACGCAGTATTTT; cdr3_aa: CAWSVPAGGPVDTQYF
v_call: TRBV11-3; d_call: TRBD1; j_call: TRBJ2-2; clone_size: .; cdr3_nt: TGTGCCAGCAGCTTCTACCCCGGACAGGGTACCGGGGAGCTGTTTTTT; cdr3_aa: CASSFYPGQGTGELFF
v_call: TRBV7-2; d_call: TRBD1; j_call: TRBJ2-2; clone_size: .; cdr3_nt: TGTGCCGTTGCGGACAGGTACACCGGGGAGCTGTTTTTT; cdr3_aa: CAVADRYTGELFF
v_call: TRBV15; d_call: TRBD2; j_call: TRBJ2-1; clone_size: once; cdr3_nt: TGTGCCACCAGCAGGGAACTAGCGGGCACCTACAATGAGCAGTTCTTC; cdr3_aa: CATSRELAGTYNEQFF
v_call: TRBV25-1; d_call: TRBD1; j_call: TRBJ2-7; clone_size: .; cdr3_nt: TGTGCCAGCAGTGAATCTTATAGGGGTTGGCAGGGGGTCTACGAGCAGTACTTC; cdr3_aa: CASSESYRGWQGVYEQYF
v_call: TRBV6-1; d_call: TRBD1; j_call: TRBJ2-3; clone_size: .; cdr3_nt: TGTGCCAGCAGTGAAGGGGGACAGCCACACACAGATACGCAGTATTTT; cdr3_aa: CASSEGGQPHTDTQYF
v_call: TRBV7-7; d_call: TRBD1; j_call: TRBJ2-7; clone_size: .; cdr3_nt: TGTGCCAGCAGCTTAGACAGGGGGGCCTACGAGCAGTACTTC; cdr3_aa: CASSLDRGAYEQYF
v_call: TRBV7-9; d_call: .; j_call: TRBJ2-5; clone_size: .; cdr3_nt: TGTGCCAGCAGCGCCGACTCGCCGACAGAGACCCAGTACTTC; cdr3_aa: CASSADSPTETQYF
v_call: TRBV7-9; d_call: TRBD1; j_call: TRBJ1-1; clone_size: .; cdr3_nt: TGTTCCAGCAGCTTAAGTTCCGGACAGGGAAACACTGAAGCTTTCTTT; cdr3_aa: CSSSLSSGQGNTEAFF